This T cell receptor (beta chain) came from a study of cytomegalovirus exposure and HLA in healthy donors. The overall study: Genotyping showed around four fifths of over 350 donors falling in the Caucasian-associated ancestry cluster. Whole-study results and caveats: It was reported that the classifier diagnosed cytomegalovirus status with high specificity and sensitivity in both the original and validation cohorts. Most of the TCR beta V segments (in an earlier analysis) were productive either about 87% or about 30% of the time. Cytomegalovirus association was listed for about 150 TCR beta chains.

The CDR3 sequence is 15 residues long. CDR1 MNHEY and CDR2 SMNVEV come from the germline V gene (reference sequence). Unmatched junction bases numbered 5, after V lost 4 bases and J lost 4 bases. With regard to this clone: Its cognate antigen is unknown.

60 Vbeta and 13 Jbeta primers were used in PCR. Generated by immunoSEQ multiplex PCR, the TCRdb table keeps only in-frame clones and is missing some. Among about 80,000 clones listed, under 65% were seen once. J is TRBJ2-7 and V is TRBV27; 12 positions match TRBD2. This TCR was recovered from a male donor in good health and CMV-seropositive. The sequencing sample was made of PBMCs. The CDR3 sequence is CASSSRLAGVYEQYF. The CDR3 DNA sequence: TGTGCCAGCAGTTCACGACTAGCGGGAGTATACGAGCAGTACTTC.